This record covers a single T cell receptor beta chain. Its cognate antigen is unknown. Cells stained for CD3, CD4, CD8, CD45RA, CD27 and viability were sorted into four CD45RA/CD27 subsets. The data were obtained in a study of naive and memory T cell subsets. The study's findings and limits: Especially in CD8 cells, naive repertoires contained a few larger clonotypes, possibly CD45RA-re-expressing memory cells. In naive cells, over 95% of TCR sequences were seen only once.

In germline, CDR1 is SGHRS, CDR2 YFSETQ. The CDR3 sequence is 16 residues long. Unmatched junction bases numbered 7, after V lost 0 bases and J lost 2 bases. Both TRBC1 and TRBC2 were covered by a beta constant-region primer of two equimolar oligonucleotides. Four rounds of PCR amplified the ligated cDNA using nested alpha and beta constant-region primers plus SP2. In TCRdb, the UMI-ligation and nested PCR reads were re-called with MiXCR into one record per CDR3 protein. Of around 160,000 distinct CDR3 sequences listed, over 20% were seen once; the top ten hold less than 0.13%. The chain uses TRBV5-1 and TRBJ2-5, with 7 bases matching TRBD1. Sequencing was performed on naive CD4+ T cells from blood. The sequence was collected from a human donor in good health. Here the CDR3 DNA reads TGCGCCAGCAGCTTGGATTGGGGGACAGTGCAAGAGACCCAGTACTTC. Its protein is CASSLDWGTVQETQYF. Variable domain in full (rest from reference TRBV5-1 and TRBJ2-5): KAGVTQTPRYLIKTRGQQVTLSCSPISGHRSVSWYQQTPGQGLQFLFEYFSETQRNKGNFPGRFSGRQFSNSRSEMNVSTLELGDSALYLCASSLDWGTVQETQYFGPGTRLLVL.